This TCR beta chain stems from a study of molecular identifiers for immune sequencing clone quantification. With 0 bases clipped from V and 4 bases from J, the junction kept 4 bases outside the gene matches. The CDR3 has 15 amino acids. CDR1 and CDR2 from the germline V gene are SNHLY and FYNNEI. This clonotype has at least ten counts. TCRdb independently ran MiXCR on the PCR reads; one entry per CDR3 protein. The table lists a few hundred thousand distinct CDR3 sequences, about 20% of them singletons, with under 0.85% in the top ten. Material: naive CD8+ T cells from blood, with Jurkat cell RNA spiked in. The subset denotes: FACS-sorted CD8+CD4-CCR7+CD45RA+ naive T cells. The chain links TRBV2 to TRBJ1-2; 8 positions match TRBD1. The receptor was derived from a human donor in good health. Some libraries in this study had Jurkat cell RNA spiked in. The CDR3 sequence is CASSEARGRAYGYTF. The CDR3 nucleotides are TGTGCCAGCAGTGAAGCCAGGGGGCGAGCCTATGGCTACACCTTC.